This TCR beta chain emerged from a study of T cells in Graves' hyperthyroidism and ophthalmopathy. About the study: Pretreatment peripheral blood was obtained at initial diagnosis.

Blood from later-ophthalmopathy patients was taken at first hyperthyroidism diagnosis. It was 8 to 10 ml of fresh peripheral blood that supplied the PBMCs. TCR beta CDR3 region amplification was performed from RNA transcripts. Primed by the HTBI set, a first-round RT-PCR was run on the TCR CDR3. TCRdb used MiXCR to reprocess the multiplex PCR reads, holding one entry per CDR3 protein. Found here are about 130,000 distinct CDR3 sequences, roughly a fifth of them singletons; the top ten hold roughly 73%. Germline V gene lookup returns CDR1 SNHLY and CDR2 FYNNEI. The CDR3 has 13 residues. V shed 5 bases and J 5 bases; nucleotides not matched to a gene: 4. This clonotype was seen repeatedly, ten times or more. What it binds is unknown. Findings and limits, study-wide: Blood also held most thyroid clonotypes expanded beyond 0.001.

Sequenced sample: blood. The TCR was taken from a woman in her forties or fifties with Graves' hyperthyroidism that later progressed to Graves' ophthalmopathy. The V gene is TRBV2, the J gene TRBJ2-5; TRBD1 agrees at 8 bases. The chain's CDR3 is CASSTGGGETQYF. CDR3 in DNA: TGTGCCAGCAGTACAGGGGGTGGCGAGACCCAGTACTTC.